The 29 T cell receptor beta chains below all came from one sample that was sequenced in a study of T cells after yellow fever vaccination. TCRdb analysed the 5' RACE reads with MiXCR anew, one entry per CDR3 protein. In the table there are 340,000 or so distinct CDR3 sequences, around 13% of which are singletons. The starting material was CD4+ T cells sorted from PBMCs, obtained 15 days after the yellow fever booster vaccination. Receptors were obtained from a man aged 18 to 30 who received the YFV17D yellow fever vaccine.

This clonotype was seen only a few times. The chain couples TRBV5-1 to TRBJ2-2; D remains ambiguous. This CDR3 spans 16 amino acids. CDR1 is SGHRS, CDR2 YFSETQ, per germline. V shed 4 bases and J shed 0 bases, with 13 bases lying between them. The CDR3 DNA reads TGCGCCAGCAGCCCACTACAGCTTGCGAACACCGGGGAGCTGTTTTTT. Amino acids: CASSPLQLANTGELFF.

The chain joins TRBV7-2 to TRBJ1-1; possible D gene TRBD1, 5 bases. V was clipped by 6 bases and J by 5 bases, with 19 bases between them. This CDR3 has 15 residues. Looked up from germline, CDR1 is SGHTA and CDR2 is FQGNSA. The CDR3 region is CASRSRAGGGTEAFF. The CDR3 bases are TGTGCCAGCAGGTCCCGGGCGGGGGGTGGTACTGAAGCTTTCTTT.

In this sample, this clonotype turned up a few times. This chain connects TRBV11-2 to TRBJ1-5; D is undetermined. Germline V gene lookup returns CDR1 SGHAT and CDR2 FQNNGV. Trimming removed 4 bases from V and 5 bases from J, with 9 bases in between. The CDR3 contains 13 residues. CDR3 coding DNA: TGTGCCAGCAGCTATGGAATGCATCAGCCCCAGCATTTT. It codes for CASSYGMHQPQHF. Looking up the rest from reference TRBV11-2 and TRBJ1-5 gives the full variable domain: EAGVAQSPRYKIIEKRQSVAFWCNPISGHATLYWYQQILGQGPKLLIQFQNNGVVDDSQLPKDRFSAERLKGVDSTLKIQPAKLEDSAVYLCASSYGMHQPQHFGDGTRLSIL.

The V call is TRBV10-2, the J call TRBJ1-1; 9 nucleotides align to TRBD1. Germline trimming cut 0 bases from V and 5 bases from J; bases unmatched to any gene: 4. This CDR3 has 15 residues. In germline, CDR1 is WSHSY, CDR2 SAAADI. The CDR3 spells CASSESGQGNTEAFF. The CDR3 DNA reads TGCGCCAGCAGTGAGTCGGGACAGGGTAATACTGAAGCTTTCTTT.

The chain combines TRBV7-7 with TRBJ2-5; 13 nucleotides align to TRBD2. CDR1 and CDR2 (germline): SSHAT, FNYEAQ (reference sequence). The CDR3 loop spans 16 amino acids. V was pared by 4 bases and J by 2 bases, with 4 bases of the junction left unmatched. CDR3 in DNA: TGTGCCAGCAGCTCACTAGCGGGGGGGATTCAAGAGACCCAGTACTTC. Translating gives CASSSLAGGIQETQYF.

In its sample, this clonotype was seen a few times. This chain uses TRBV5-4 with TRBJ2-7, with a tentative D call TRBD2 (7 bases). This CDR3 spans 14 amino acids. Germline-derived CDR1 and CDR2 are SGHNT and YYREEE (reference sequence). V was cut by 6 bases and J by 3 bases, with 16 bases left in between. CDR3 sequence (DNA): TGTGCCAGCATGGCGGGGGCAGATCGCTACGAGCAGTACTTC. This translates into CASMAGADRYEQYF.

This clonotype was found a few times. V and J are TRBV5-8 and TRBJ1-1, with D possibly TRBD1 on 5 matching bases. The CDR3 consists of 14 residues. Looked up from germline, CDR1 is SGHTS and CDR2 is YDEGEE. V was clipped by 4 bases and J by 4 bases, with 14 bases between them. The CDR3 bases are TGTGCCAGCAGCCGTGGAGGGGTCCTCACTGAAGCTTTCTTT. Amino acids: CASSRGGVLTEAFF.

This clonotype was seen a handful of times. The chain links TRBV19 to TRBJ2-5, with TRBD2 identical over 9 bases. J was trimmed by 1 base and V by 7 bases; bases with no gene match: 10. The CDR3 contains 16 residues. Germline V gene data show CDR1 as LNHDA and CDR2 as SQIVND (reference sequence). CDR3 region: CASKKRGGALQETQYF. Here the CDR3 DNA reads TGTGCCAGTAAGAAGCGCGGGGGGGCCCTCCAAGAGACCCAGTACTTC.

The gene calls are TRBV6-5 and TRBJ1-6; D is possibly TRBD1 (6 bases). This CDR3 has 13 amino acids. The ends were cut back, 5 bases at V and 14 bases at J, with 16 bases in the middle. The germline V gene has CDR1 MNHEY and CDR2 SVGAGI. The CDR3 nucleotides are TGTGCCAGCAGTCTCCACAGGGTGAGCGCCCTCCACTTT. It is translated as CASSLHRVSALHF.

This clonotype counts as medium-sized (0.01 to 0.1%). This chain connects TRBV5-1 to TRBJ2-5; no definite D call. Deletions cut 2 bases from V and 1 base from J, with 0 bases between. Germline CDR1 SGHRS, CDR2 YFSETQ. The CDR3 is 11 residues long. CDR3 sequence (DNA): TGCGCCAGCAGCTTCCAAGAGACCCAGTACTTC. This sequence encodes CASSFQETQYF.

This clonotype was observed a handful of times. J is TRBJ2-2 and V is TRBV12-3 or TRBV12-4; D is perhaps TRBD2 (5 bases). Trimming removed 1 base at V and 5 bases at J, with 11 bases between. CDR3 size: 15 residues. CDR3 sequence reads: CASSLGGSRTGELFF. Written as DNA, the CDR3 is TGTGCCAGCAGTTTAGGAGGGTCGAGGACCGGGGAGCTGTTTTTT.

This clonotype was seen at least ten times. The rearrangement uses TRBV6-5 and TRBJ2-5; TRBD2 matches 11 bases. CDR1 is MNHEY and CDR2 is SVGAGI in the germline V gene. Trimming cost V 4 bases and J 3 bases; bases outside gene matches: 4. CDR3 length equals 15 residues. CDR3 coding DNA: TGTGCCAGCAGTTTTAATAGCGGGGGGGAAGAGACCCAGTACTTC. Protein product: CASSFNSGGEETQYF.

At least ten counts were recorded for this clonotype. The J gene is TRBJ2-1, the V gene TRBV7-9; the D gene could be TRBD1 or TRBD2 (5 bases each). Trimming left V 5 bases short and J 3 bases short, with 14 bases between. The germline gives CDR1 SEHNR, CDR2 FQNEAQ (reference sequence). The CDR3 is 15 residues long. CDR3 sequence reads: CASSPRGVNYNEQFF. CDR3 sequence (DNA): TGTGCCAGCAGCCCTAGAGGGGTTAACTACAATGAGCAGTTCTTC.

This chain uses TRBV9 with TRBJ2-7, with D unresolved. This CDR3 contains 14 residues. Between the trimmed V and J ends, which lost 0 bases and 6 bases, there was a span of 13 bases. Germline V gene sequence: CDR1 SGDLS, CDR2 YYNGEE. DNA of the CDR3: TGTGCCAGCAGCGTAGGTCCCTTGGAGTCCGAGCAGTACTTC. It yields the protein CASSVGPLESEQYF.

V gene TRBV4-1 combines with J gene TRBJ2-4; D is unclear. The CDR3 spans 14 residues. Trimming took 1 base from V and 5 from J, leaving 9 bases between them. Germline V gene data show CDR1 as MGHRA and CDR2 as YSYEKL. The CDR3 DNA follows: TGCGCCAGCAGCCAAGGTTGGGTCGAAAACATTCAGTACTTC. This encodes CASSQGWVENIQYF.

This clonotype was seen many times. The V and J genes are TRBV24-1 and TRBJ2-3; D perhaps matches TRBD1 (6 bases). Trimming cost V 4 bases and J 2 bases, with 9 bases left between them. Germline CDR1 KGHDR, CDR2 SFDVKD. The length of the CDR3 is 14 residues. The CDR3 protein is CATSDRQATDTQYF. CDR3 nucleotides: TGTGCCACCAGTGACCGACAGGCCACAGATACGCAGTATTTT.

This clonotype has only a few counts. The rearrangement links TRBV7-2 to TRBJ1-1; perhaps TRBD1 as D (6 bases). This CDR3 spans 15 amino acids. Per germline, CDR1 SGHTA and CDR2 FQGNSA. Trimming pared 1 base from V and 1 base from J, leaving 10 bases between. As DNA, the CDR3 is TGTGCCAGCAGCTTAGTGGGGGGCGGGAACACTGAAGCTTTCTTT. It translates to CASSLVGGGNTEAFF.

This clonotype was recorded at least ten times. The chain recombines TRBV29-1 with TRBJ1-3; D not resolved. The CDR3 runs 12 residues. Deletions cut 7 bases from V and 0 bases from J, with 7 bases between. The germline V gene has CDR1 SQVTM and CDR2 ANQGSEA. The CDR3: CSAHYSGNTIYF. The CDR3 DNA sequence: TGCAGCGCCCACTACTCTGGAAACACCATATATTTT.

This chain links TRBV5-1 with TRBJ2-1; 9 positions match TRBD2. This CDR3 spans 19 amino acids. The germline V gene encodes CDR1 SGHRS and CDR2 YFSETQ. The ends lost 0 bases at V and 2 bases at J; junction bases unmatched: 12. The CDR3 region is CASSLVPSGAGGTYNEQFF. In DNA form, the CDR3 reads TGCGCCAGCAGCTTGGTACCGTCTGGAGCGGGGGGCACCTACAATGAGCAGTTCTTC.

The gene calls are TRBV5-4 and TRBJ2-5, with TRBD2 as a possible D gene (7 bases). CDR3 size: 16 residues. Germline V gene sequence: CDR1 SGHNT, CDR2 YYREEE (reference sequence). V was pared by 4 bases and J by 5 bases, with 21 bases between. CDR3 sequence reads: CASSDRTRGGLETQYF. CDR3 coding DNA: TGTGCCAGCAGCGACCGGACTAGGGGGGGGCTTGAGACCCAGTACTTC. The entire variable domain, with the rest obtained from reference TRBV5-4 and TRBJ2-5, is as follows: ETGVTQSPTHLIKTRGQQVTLRCSSQSGHNTVSWYQQALGQGPQFIFQYYREEENGRGNFPPRFSGLQFPNYSSELNVNALELDDSALYLCASSDRTRGGLETQYFGPGTRLLVL.

The chain is built from TRBV7-2 and TRBJ2-5; 8 nucleotides match TRBD2. Trimming removed 5 bases from V and 7 bases from J; junction bases left unmatched: 12. Germline CDR1 and CDR2: SGHTA and FQGNSA. The CDR3 covers 15 residues. The DNA for the CDR3 is TGTGCCAGCAGCCTCGCCGGGGGGGCCGGGGGGACCCAGTACTTC. It codes for CASSLAGGAGGTQYF.

This chain links TRBV6-5 with TRBJ1-1; D might be TRBD1 (6 bases). CDR3 length equals 13 residues. Germline V lookup: CDR1 MNHEY, CDR2 SVGAGI. Trimming stripped 6 bases from V and 4 bases from J, with 12 bases between. The CDR3 DNA follows: TGTGCCAGCAGGCTGATAGGGGGCACTGAAGCTTTCTTT. This translates into CASRLIGGTEAFF.

This clonotype was seen repeatedly, ten times or more. V gene TRBV14 combines with J gene TRBJ2-3; D call uncertain. Trimming removed 4 bases at V and 10 bases at J, with 12 bases between. Germline values: CDR1 SGHDN, CDR2 FVKESK. The CDR3 length is 12 residues. CDR3 nucleotides: TGTGCCAGCAGCCCCTTCGAAGGAGCGCAGTATTTT. This translates into CASSPFEGAQYF.

This clonotype was recorded a few times. The V call is TRBV6-4, the J call TRBJ2-3; D not resolved. V lost 6 bases and J 0 bases, leaving 19 bases between the germline ends. This CDR3 contains 17 residues. CDR1 MRHNA and CDR2 SNTAGT come from the germline V gene. The DNA of the CDR3 is TGTGCCAGCAGCGCGGAAATAGGTCTGTATAGCACAGATACGCAGTATTTT. As protein: CASSAEIGLYSTDTQYF.

The V gene is TRBV7-2, the J gene TRBJ2-3; no reliable D call. V was shortened by 4 bases and J by 2 bases, with 4 bases between the two germline ends. Germline CDR1 and CDR2: SGHTA and FQGNSA. The length of the CDR3 is 12 residues. The CDR3 DNA reads as TGTGCCAGCAGCTATTACACAGATACGCAGTATTTT. Its protein product is CASSYYTDTQYF.

The rearrangement uses TRBV7-8 and TRBJ1-5; D is possibly TRBD1 (5 bases). CDR1 is SGHVS, CDR2 FQNEAQ, per germline. The CDR3 extends over 16 amino acids. The V and J ends lost 5 bases and 0 bases respectively, with 14 bases between them. As DNA, the CDR3 is TGTGCCAGCAGCCACGGGACTCGGAATAGCAATCAGCCCCAGCATTTT. The encoded protein is CASSHGTRNSNQPQHF. The whole variable domain, remainder taken from reference TRBV7-8 and TRBJ1-5, is GAGVSQSPRYKVAKRGQDVALRCDPISGHVSLFWYQQALGQGPEFLTYFQNEAQLDKSGLPSDRFFAERPEGSVSTLKIQRTQQEDSAVYLCASSHGTRNSNQPQHFGDGTRLSIL.

A few counts support this clonotype. As DNA, the CDR3 is TGTGCCAGCAGCGCGACAGGTGATAGGACCCAGTACTTC. Translation: CASSATGDRTQYF. The chain has TRBV2 and TRBJ2-5, with a possible D match to TRBD1 (6 bases). Trimming took off 6 bases at V and 7 bases at J, with 15 bases between the two ends. The CDR3 runs 13 residues. Germline assignment: CDR1 SNHLY and CDR2 FYNNEI.

The sample holds a few counts of this clonotype. This rearrangement joins TRBV20-1 to TRBJ2-3, with TRBD2 as a possible D gene (6 bases). The germline gives CDR1 DFQATT, CDR2 SNEGSKA (reference sequence). Trimming removed 5 bases from V and 0 bases from J, with 18 bases in between. This CDR3 is 16 amino acids long. CDR3 DNA sequence: TGCAGTGCTTATAATCGACGCGGGATTAGCACAGATACGCAGTATTTT. This codes for CSAYNRRGISTDTQYF.

This clonotype was observed many times. The rearrangement uses TRBV7-2 and TRBJ2-2, with D maybe TRBD1 (5 bases). Germline V lookup: CDR1 SGHTA, CDR2 FQGNSA. V lost 1 base, J lost 7 bases, and 7 bases lay in between. There are 13 residues in the CDR3. CDR3 residues: CASSLVGLGELFF. The DNA of the CDR3 is TGTGCCAGCAGCTTAGTGGGGCTCGGGGAGCTGTTTTTT.